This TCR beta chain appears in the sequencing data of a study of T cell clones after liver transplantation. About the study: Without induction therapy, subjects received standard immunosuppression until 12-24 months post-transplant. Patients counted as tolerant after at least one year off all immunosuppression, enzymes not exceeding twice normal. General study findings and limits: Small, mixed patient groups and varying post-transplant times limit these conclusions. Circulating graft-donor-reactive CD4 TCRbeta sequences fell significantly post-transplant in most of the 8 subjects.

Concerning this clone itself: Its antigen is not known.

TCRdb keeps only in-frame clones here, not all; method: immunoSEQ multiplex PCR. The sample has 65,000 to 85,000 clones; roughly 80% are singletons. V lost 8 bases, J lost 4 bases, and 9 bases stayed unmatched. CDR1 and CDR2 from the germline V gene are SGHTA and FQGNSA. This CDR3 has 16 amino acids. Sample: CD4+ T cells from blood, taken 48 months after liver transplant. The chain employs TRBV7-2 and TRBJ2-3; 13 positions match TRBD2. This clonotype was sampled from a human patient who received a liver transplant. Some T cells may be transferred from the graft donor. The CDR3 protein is CASRGLAGATPDTQYF. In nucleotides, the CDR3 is TGTGCCAGCCGTGGACTAGCGGGGGCGACCCCAGATACGCAGTATTTT.